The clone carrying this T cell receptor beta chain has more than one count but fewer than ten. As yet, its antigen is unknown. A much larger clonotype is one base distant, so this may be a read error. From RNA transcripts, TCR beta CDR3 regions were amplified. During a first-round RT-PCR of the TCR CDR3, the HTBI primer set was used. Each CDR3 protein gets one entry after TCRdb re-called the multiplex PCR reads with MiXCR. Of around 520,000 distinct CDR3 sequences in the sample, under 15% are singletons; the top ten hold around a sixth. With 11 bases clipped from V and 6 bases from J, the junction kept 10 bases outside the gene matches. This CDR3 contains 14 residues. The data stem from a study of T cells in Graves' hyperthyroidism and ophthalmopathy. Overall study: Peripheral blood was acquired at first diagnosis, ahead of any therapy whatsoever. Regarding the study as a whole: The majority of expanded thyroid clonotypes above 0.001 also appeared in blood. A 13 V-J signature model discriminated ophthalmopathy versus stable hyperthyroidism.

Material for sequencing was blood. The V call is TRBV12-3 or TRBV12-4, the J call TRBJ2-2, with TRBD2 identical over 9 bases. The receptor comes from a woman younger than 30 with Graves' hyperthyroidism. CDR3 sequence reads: CAGIPSGIAGELFF. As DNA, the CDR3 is TGTGCCGGCATTCCTAGCGGGATCGCCGGGGAGCTGTTTTTT.